This T cell receptor beta chain emerged from a study of early T cells in non-severe SARS-CoV-2 infection. Germline V gene lookup returns CDR1 DFQATT and CDR2 SNEGSKA (reference sequence). The CDR3 totals 16 residues. V shed 3 bases, J shed 4 bases, and the junction held 6 bases outside the gene matches. One entry per CDR3 protein, called by TCRdb with MiXCR from the 5' RACE reads. The sample contains roughly 93,000 distinct CDR3 sequences, roughly 9.6% of which appear only once. This clonotype has ten or more counts. This clonotype was sampled from an adult who was a healthcare worker with PCR-confirmed SARS-CoV-2 infection or an uninfected control (not recorded which). The gene calls are TRBV20-1 and TRBJ2-3, with 14 bases aligning to TRBD2. The sample was whole blood. CDR3 DNA: TGCAGTGCTAGGACTAGCGGGGGGGCCGTTTCAGATACGCAGTATTTT. It codes for CSARTSGGAVSDTQYF.